These T cell receptor beta chains were read from a single sample in a study of blood T cells in healthy people across ages. TCRdb passed the 5' RACE reads through MiXCR, listing each CDR3 protein once. The sample carries 1.2 million to 1.5 million distinct CDR3 sequences, 45% to 70% recorded once. Sample: blood. The receptors originated from a man aged 18 to 35 in good health. The CDR3 runs from the conserved cysteine through the conserved F or W. The order of the fields is J gene, clone size, D gene, V gene, CDR3 DNA, CDR3 protein. The D gene is left open where the match is weak. Not every row has a clone size; where given, it reads once, few, many or a size class.

j_gene: TRBJ1-6; abundance: NA; d_gene: TRBD1; v_gene: TRBV27; CDR3nt: TGTGCCAGCAGTTTTCGGGCAGGGGGTTCACCCCTCCACTTT; CDR3aa: CASSFRAGGSPLHF
j_gene: TRBJ2-1; abundance: NA; d_gene: NA; v_gene: TRBV6-2/TRBV6-3; CDR3nt: TGTGCCAGCAGTTACGGCCGCCCCAGGCTAAAGGAGCAGTTCTTC; CDR3aa: CASSYGRPRLKEQFF
j_gene: TRBJ2-1; abundance: few; d_gene: NA; v_gene: TRBV5-1; CDR3nt: TGCGCCAGCAGCTTGGGATTTATCTCCTACAATGAGCAGTTCTTC; CDR3aa: CASSLGFISYNEQFF
j_gene: TRBJ2-7; abundance: NA; d_gene: NA; v_gene: TRBV20-1; CDR3nt: TGCAGTGCTAGAGACCTCGACAGCTCCTACGAGCAGTACTTC; CDR3aa: CSARDLDSSYEQYF
j_gene: TRBJ1-4; abundance: NA; d_gene: TRBD1; v_gene: TRBV24-1; CDR3nt: TGTGCCGCCTGGGACAGACAGTCCGAAAAACCGTTTTTT; CDR3aa: CAAWDRQSEKPFF
j_gene: TRBJ2-7; abundance: NA; d_gene: NA; v_gene: TRBV7-8; CDR3nt: TGTGCCAGCAGCTTAAAACTAGTGGGGCACGAGCAGTACTTC; CDR3aa: CASSLKLVGHEQYF
j_gene: TRBJ1-6; abundance: NA; d_gene: TRBD1; v_gene: TRBV6-5; CDR3nt: TGTGCCAGCAGTCCACATGGGACAGTTAATTCACCCCTCCACTTT; CDR3aa: CASSPHGTVNSPLHF
j_gene: TRBJ2-2; abundance: NA; d_gene: NA; v_gene: TRBV10-3; CDR3nt: TGTGCCATCAGCTTGGACTCGAACACCGGGGAGCTGTTTTTT; CDR3aa: CAISLDSNTGELFF
j_gene: TRBJ1-1; abundance: NA; d_gene: NA; v_gene: TRBV7-2; CDR3nt: TGTGCCAGCAGCTTAATCGGGAGTAGGTACACTGAAGCTTTCTTT; CDR3aa: CASSLIGSRYTEAFF
j_gene: TRBJ2-5; abundance: NA; d_gene: NA; v_gene: TRBV2; CDR3nt: TGTGCCAGCAGTGTCAGGCAGCAAGAGACCCAGTACTTC; CDR3aa: CASSVRQQETQYF
j_gene: TRBJ1-4; abundance: NA; d_gene: NA; v_gene: TRBV9; CDR3nt: TGTGCCAGCAGCCCTCCGGATGGCGTTTATGAAAAACTGTTTTTT; CDR3aa: CASSPPDGVYEKLFF
j_gene: TRBJ2-7; abundance: few; d_gene: NA; v_gene: TRBV6-5; CDR3nt: TGTGCCAGCAGTTACCGGAACAGTCACTCCTACGAGCAGTACTTC; CDR3aa: CASSYRNSHSYEQYF
j_gene: TRBJ2-1; abundance: NA; d_gene: NA; v_gene: TRBV20-1; CDR3nt: TGCAGTGCTAGGGGTAGAGGGTCTCCCTACAATGAGCAGTTCTTC; CDR3aa: CSARGRGSPYNEQFF
j_gene: TRBJ2-5; abundance: once; d_gene: TRBD2; v_gene: TRBV2; CDR3nt: TGTGCCAGCAGGAAGACTAGCGGGCATCAAGAGACCCAGTACTTC; CDR3aa: CASRKTSGHQETQYF
j_gene: TRBJ2-2; abundance: NA; d_gene: NA; v_gene: TRBV3-1; CDR3nt: TGTGCCAGCAGCCAAGTTGAGGGGATGAACACCGGGGAGCTGTTTTTT; CDR3aa: CASSQVEGMNTGELFF
j_gene: TRBJ2-7; abundance: few; d_gene: TRBD2; v_gene: TRBV12-3/TRBV12-4; CDR3nt: TGTGCCAGCACTCGGGGAGGGAGCTACGAGCAGTACTTC; CDR3aa: CASTRGGSYEQYF
j_gene: TRBJ2-7; abundance: NA; d_gene: NA; v_gene: TRBV7-2; CDR3nt: TGTGCCAGCAGCCCAAAAGGTCCTAACGAGCAGTACTTC; CDR3aa: CASSPKGPNEQYF
j_gene: TRBJ2-5; abundance: NA; d_gene: NA; v_gene: TRBV7-7; CDR3nt: TGTGCTAGCAGCTTATTTTACGATCAAGAGACCCAGTACTTC; CDR3aa: CASSLFYDQETQYF
j_gene: TRBJ2-1; abundance: NA; d_gene: TRBD1; v_gene: TRBV29-1; CDR3nt: TGCAGCGTAGGGGACAGGGGCTATTACAATGAGCAGTTCTTC; CDR3aa: CSVGDRGYYNEQFF
j_gene: TRBJ2-1; abundance: NA; d_gene: NA; v_gene: TRBV12-5; CDR3nt: TGTGCTAGTGGTTTGCAGCTTGGTGAGCAGTTCTTC; CDR3aa: CASGLQLGEQFF
j_gene: TRBJ1-1; abundance: once; d_gene: NA; v_gene: TRBV7-9; CDR3nt: TGTGCCAGCAGCTTGGTTTGGGACACTGAAGCTTTCTTT; CDR3aa: CASSLVWDTEAFF
j_gene: TRBJ2-7; abundance: NA; d_gene: NA; v_gene: TRBV7-2; CDR3nt: TGTGCCAGCAGCTTAGGCGGGGTAAACTACGAGCAGTACTTC; CDR3aa: CASSLGGVNYEQYF
j_gene: TRBJ2-5; abundance: once; d_gene: NA; v_gene: TRBV4-1; CDR3nt: TGCGCCAGCAGCCAAGAAAGGGCGGCGGGTCTAGGGACCCAGTACTTC; CDR3aa: CASSQERAAGLGTQYF
j_gene: TRBJ2-3; abundance: NA; d_gene: NA; v_gene: TRBV7-9; CDR3nt: TGTGCCAGCAGCCGCAGGGGAGAAGGGAGCACGGATACGCAGTATTTT; CDR3aa: CASSRRGEGSTDTQYF
j_gene: TRBJ2-3; abundance: NA; d_gene: NA; v_gene: TRBV29-1; CDR3nt: TGCAGCGTTGGGGATCGAAGAGATACGCAGTATTTT; CDR3aa: CSVGDRRDTQYF
j_gene: TRBJ1-1; abundance: few; d_gene: NA; v_gene: TRBV29-1; CDR3nt: TGCAGCGTTGCGGGCACGGAGATGAACACTGAAGCTTTCTTT; CDR3aa: CSVAGTEMNTEAFF
j_gene: TRBJ1-2; abundance: NA; d_gene: TRBD1; v_gene: TRBV20-1; CDR3nt: TGCAGTGCTAGAGAGGGGACAGGGGGCGGTTTTAGCTATGGCTACACCTTC; CDR3aa: CSAREGTGGGFSYGYTF
j_gene: TRBJ2-1; abundance: few; d_gene: TRBD2; v_gene: TRBV4-2; CDR3nt: TGTGCCAGCAGCCTCTGGGCTAGCGGGGGGGCCGTATACAATGAGCAGTTCTTC; CDR3aa: CASSLWASGGAVYNEQFF
j_gene: TRBJ2-7; abundance: NA; d_gene: TRBD2; v_gene: TRBV27; CDR3nt: TGTGCCAGCAGTTTATCAGCGGGAGGCCACGAGCAGTACTTC; CDR3aa: CASSLSAGGHEQYF
j_gene: TRBJ1-2; abundance: NA; d_gene: NA; v_gene: TRBV2; CDR3nt: TGTGCCAGCAGGGACCGCGTTTCCACCTTC; CDR3aa: CASRDRVSTF